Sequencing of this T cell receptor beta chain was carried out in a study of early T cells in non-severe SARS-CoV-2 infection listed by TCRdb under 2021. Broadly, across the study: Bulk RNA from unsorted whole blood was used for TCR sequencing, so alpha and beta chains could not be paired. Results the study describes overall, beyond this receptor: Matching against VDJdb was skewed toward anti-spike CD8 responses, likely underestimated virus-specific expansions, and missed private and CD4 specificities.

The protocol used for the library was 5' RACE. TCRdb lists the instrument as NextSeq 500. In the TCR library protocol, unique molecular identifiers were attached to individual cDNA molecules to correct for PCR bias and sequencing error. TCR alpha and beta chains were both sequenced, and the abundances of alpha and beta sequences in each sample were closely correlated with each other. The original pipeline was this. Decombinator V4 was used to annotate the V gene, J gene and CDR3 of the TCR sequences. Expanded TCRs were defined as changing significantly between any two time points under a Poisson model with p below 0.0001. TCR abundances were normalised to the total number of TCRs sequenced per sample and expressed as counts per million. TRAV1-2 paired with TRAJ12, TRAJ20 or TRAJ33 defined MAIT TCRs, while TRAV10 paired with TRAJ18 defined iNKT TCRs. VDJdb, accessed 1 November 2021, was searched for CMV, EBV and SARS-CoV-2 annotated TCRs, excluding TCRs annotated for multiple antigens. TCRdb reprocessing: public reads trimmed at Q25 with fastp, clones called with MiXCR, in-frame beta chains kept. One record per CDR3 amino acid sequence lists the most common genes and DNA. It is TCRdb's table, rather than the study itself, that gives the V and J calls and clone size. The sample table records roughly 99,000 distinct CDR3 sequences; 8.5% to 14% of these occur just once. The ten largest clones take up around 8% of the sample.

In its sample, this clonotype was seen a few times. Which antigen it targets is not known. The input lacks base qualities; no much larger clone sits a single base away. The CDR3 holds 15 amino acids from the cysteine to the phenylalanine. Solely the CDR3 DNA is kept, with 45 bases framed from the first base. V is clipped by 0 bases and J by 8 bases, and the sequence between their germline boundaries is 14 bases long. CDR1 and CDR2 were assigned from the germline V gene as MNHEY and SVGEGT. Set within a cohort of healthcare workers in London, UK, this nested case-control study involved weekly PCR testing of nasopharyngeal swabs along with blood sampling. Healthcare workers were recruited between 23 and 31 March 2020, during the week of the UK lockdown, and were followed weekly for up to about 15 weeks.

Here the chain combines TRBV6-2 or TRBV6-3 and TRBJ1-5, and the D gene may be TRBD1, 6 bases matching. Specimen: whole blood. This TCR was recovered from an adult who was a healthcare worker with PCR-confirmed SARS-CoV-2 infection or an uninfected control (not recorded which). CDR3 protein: CASSYSTAGAEPQHF. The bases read TGTGCCAGCAGTTACTCGACAGCAGGGGCAGAGCCCCAGCATTTT.